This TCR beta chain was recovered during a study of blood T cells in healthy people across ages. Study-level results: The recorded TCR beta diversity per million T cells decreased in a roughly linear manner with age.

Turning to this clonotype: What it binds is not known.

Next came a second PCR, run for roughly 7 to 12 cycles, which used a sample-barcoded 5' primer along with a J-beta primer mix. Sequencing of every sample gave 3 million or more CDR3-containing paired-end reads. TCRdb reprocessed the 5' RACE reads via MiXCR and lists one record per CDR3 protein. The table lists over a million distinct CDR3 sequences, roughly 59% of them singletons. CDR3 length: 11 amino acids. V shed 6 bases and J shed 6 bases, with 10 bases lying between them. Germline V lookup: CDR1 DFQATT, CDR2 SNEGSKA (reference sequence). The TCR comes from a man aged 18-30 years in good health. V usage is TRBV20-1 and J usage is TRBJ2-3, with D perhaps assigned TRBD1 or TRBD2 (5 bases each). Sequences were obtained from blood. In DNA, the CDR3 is TGCAGTGCGGGGGAGCGGGATACGCAGTATTTT. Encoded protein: CSAGERDTQYF.